This T cell receptor (beta chain) originates from a study of chemoradiotherapy in HPV16-positive cancers. This CDR3 region has 15 residues. Germline CDR1 is LNHDA and CDR2 is SQIVND (reference sequence). The ends lost 3 bases at V and 4 bases at J; junction bases unmatched: 7. Sequencing used immunoSEQ multiplex PCR; TCRdb keeps in-frame clones, though not all of them. The data contain around 62,000 clones, about 88% of them seen just once; the ten biggest clones take up 4.2%. The rearrangement uses TRBV19 and TRBJ1-1; 8 bases fit TRBD1. The receptor comes from a human donor with HPV-associated anogenital cancer. Specimen: blood, collected from a patient who underwent chemoradiotherapy. In DNA form, the CDR3 reads TGTGCCAGTAGTATCCTACAGGGGGAGGGCACTGAAGCTTTCTTT. Amino acid sequence: CASSILQGEGTEAFF.